This TCR beta chain was captured by sequencing in a study of CD8 T cells in ankylosing spondylitis. Whole-study results and caveats: Seemingly distinctive of ankylosing spondylitis blood was a TCR beta motif formed by eight highly homologous variants.

Notes on this clonotype: Its specificity is unknown.

TCRdb passed the 5' RACE reads through MiXCR, listing each CDR3 protein once. The repertoire holds some 140,000 distinct CDR3 sequences, with about 6.7% as singletons. The sample taken for sequencing was blood, either unsorted or a sorted T cell fraction (not recorded which). This clonotype was sampled from a female donor with ankylosing spondylitis or in good health (not recorded which).

The CDR3 spells CASKPTTTSTDTQYF. CDR3 coding DNA: TGTGCCAGCAAGCCGACGACAACTAGCACAGATACGCAGTATTTT. This rearrangement joins TRBV27 to TRBJ2-3; D is undetermined. The V end was cut by 7 bases, the J end by 0 bases, with 14 bases between. This CDR3 contains 15 residues. The V gene's germline CDR1 is MNHEY and CDR2 SMNVEV (reference sequence).